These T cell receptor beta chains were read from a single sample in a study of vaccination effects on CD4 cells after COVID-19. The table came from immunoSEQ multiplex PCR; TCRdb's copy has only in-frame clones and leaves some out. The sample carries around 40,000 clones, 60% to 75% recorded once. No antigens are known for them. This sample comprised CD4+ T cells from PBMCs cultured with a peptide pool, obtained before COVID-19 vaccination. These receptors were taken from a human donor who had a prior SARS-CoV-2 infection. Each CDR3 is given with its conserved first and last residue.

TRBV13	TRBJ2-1	CASSFRVGGVNNEQFF
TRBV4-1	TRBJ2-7	CASSQGAASGTYEQYF
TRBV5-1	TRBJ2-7	CASSFFKGTPYEQYF
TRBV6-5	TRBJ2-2	CASSYSWDFYTGELFF
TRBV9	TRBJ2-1	CASSVGRSLAVVAEQFF
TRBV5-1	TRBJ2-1	CASRQGVDEQFF
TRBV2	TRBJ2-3	CASSDRGRTDTQYF
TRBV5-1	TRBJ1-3	CASSPGPGTGNTIYF
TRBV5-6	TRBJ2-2	CASSWGPNTGELFF
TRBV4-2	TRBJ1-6	CASSQDVKENSPLHF
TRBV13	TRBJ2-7	CASSLGPGQVSYEQYF
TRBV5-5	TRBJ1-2	CASSLWGATGYTF
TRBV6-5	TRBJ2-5	CASSSWGGRGETQYF
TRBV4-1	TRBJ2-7	CASSQGQFVEQYF
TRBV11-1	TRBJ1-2	CASSQRDSYGYTF
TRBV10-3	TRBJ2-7	CAISASGSSYEQYF
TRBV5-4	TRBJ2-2	CASSDGTGLAGTGELFF
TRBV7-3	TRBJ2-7	CASSLSPLGGEQYF
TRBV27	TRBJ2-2	CASSRRAGELFF
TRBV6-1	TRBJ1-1	CASREARGRNTEAFF
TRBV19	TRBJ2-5	CASSIDSGGAGETQYF
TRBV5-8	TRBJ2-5	CASSTDYGLETQYF
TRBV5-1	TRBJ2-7	CASSLGGRGLSYEQYF
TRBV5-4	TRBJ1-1	CASSWAQGEAFF
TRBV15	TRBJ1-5	CATSRDLQGNQPQHF
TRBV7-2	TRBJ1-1	CASSIRTENTEAFF